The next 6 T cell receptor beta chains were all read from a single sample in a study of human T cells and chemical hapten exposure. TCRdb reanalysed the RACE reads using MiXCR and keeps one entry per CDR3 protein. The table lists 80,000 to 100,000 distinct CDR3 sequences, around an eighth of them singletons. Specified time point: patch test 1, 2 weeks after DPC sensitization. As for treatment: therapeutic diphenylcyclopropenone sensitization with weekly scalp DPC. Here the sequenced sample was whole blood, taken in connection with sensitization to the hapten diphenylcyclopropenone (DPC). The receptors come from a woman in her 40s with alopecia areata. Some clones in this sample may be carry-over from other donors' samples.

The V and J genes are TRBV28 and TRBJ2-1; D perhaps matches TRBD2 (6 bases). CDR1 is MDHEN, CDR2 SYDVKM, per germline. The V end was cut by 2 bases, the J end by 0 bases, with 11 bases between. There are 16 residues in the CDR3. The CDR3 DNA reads TGTGCCAGCAGTTTAGGGAGGACTCTCTCCTACAATGAGCAGTTCTTC. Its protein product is CASSLGRTLSYNEQFF.

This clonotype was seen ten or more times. CDR3 protein: CASSGTGYGDSPLHF. The DNA of the CDR3 is TGTGCCAGTTCCGGGACAGGGTACGGCGATTCACCCCTCCACTTT. The J gene is TRBJ1-6, the V gene TRBV19, with 9 bases that match TRBD1. The ends lost 8 bases at V and 8 bases at J; junction bases unmatched: 10. The CDR3 spans 15 residues. Germline V gives CDR1 LNHDA, CDR2 SQIVND (reference sequence).

CDR3 sequence reads: CSANPRESGYTF. The CDR3 DNA reads as TGCAGTGCTAACCCCAGGGAATCTGGCTACACCTTC. The chain employs TRBV20-1 and TRBJ1-2, with D maybe TRBD1 (5 bases). The CDR3 loop spans 12 amino acids. Germline V gives CDR1 DFQATT, CDR2 SNEGSKA (reference sequence). The germline V and J ends were trimmed by 4 bases and 7 bases, with 13 bases remaining between them.

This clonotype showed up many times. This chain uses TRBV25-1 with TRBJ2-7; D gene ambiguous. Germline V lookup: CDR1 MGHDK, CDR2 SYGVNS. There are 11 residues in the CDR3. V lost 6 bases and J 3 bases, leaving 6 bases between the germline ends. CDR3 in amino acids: CASRLNYEQYF. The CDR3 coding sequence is TGTGCCAGCAGGCTTAACTACGAGCAGTACTTC.

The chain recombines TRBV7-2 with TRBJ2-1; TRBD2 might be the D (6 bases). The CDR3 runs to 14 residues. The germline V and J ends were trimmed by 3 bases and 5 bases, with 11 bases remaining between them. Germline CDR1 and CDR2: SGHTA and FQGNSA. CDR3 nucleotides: TGTGCCAGCAGCTTCCGCTGGGGGGACAATGAGCAGTTCTTC. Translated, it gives CASSFRWGDNEQFF.

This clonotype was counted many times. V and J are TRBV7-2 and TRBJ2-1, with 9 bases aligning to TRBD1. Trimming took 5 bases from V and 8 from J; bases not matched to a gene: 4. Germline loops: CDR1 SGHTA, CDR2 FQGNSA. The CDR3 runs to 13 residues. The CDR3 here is CASSPDRGYEQFF. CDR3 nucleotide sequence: TGTGCCAGCAGCCCAGACAGGGGGTATGAGCAGTTCTTC.